Presented here are 28 T cell receptor beta chains from one specimen sequenced in a study of blood T cell repertoires in COVID-19. Assay: immunoSEQ multiplex PCR; the TCRdb copy retains only in-frame clones and omits some. The data hold about 310,000 clones, with roughly 89% observed a single time. Sequencing was done on a sample of PBMCs or T cells enriched from blood (not recorded which). The receptors shown here come from a woman between 18 and 30 years old with acute COVID-19.

The gene calls are TRBV11-3 and TRBJ2-6; perhaps TRBD2 as D (5 bases). Germline CDR1 is SGHNT and CDR2 is YENEEA. The CDR3 totals 16 residues. The V and J ends lost 4 bases and 0 bases respectively, with 10 bases between them. The CDR3 DNA reads as TGTGCCAGCAGCTGGACTGCAAGCTCTGGGGCCAACGTCCTGACTTTC. Its protein product is CASSWTASSGANVLTF.

The chain is built from TRBV5-1 and TRBJ2-1, with TRBD2 matching 8 bases. Germline V gene sequence: CDR1 SGHRS, CDR2 YFSETQ. This CDR3 comprises 15 residues. Losses at the gene ends were 5 bases for V and 0 bases for J; bases not matched to a gene: 4. Here the CDR3 DNA reads TGCGCCAGCAGGGAGAGCGGGAGCTCCTACAATGAGCAGTTCTTC. Translating gives CASRESGSSYNEQFF.

The gene calls are TRBV29-1 and TRBJ2-7, with D perhaps TRBD1 (6 bases). Germline V gene data show CDR1 as SQVTM and CDR2 as ANQGSEA. Trimming took off 6 bases at V and 4 bases at J, with 13 bases between the two ends. The length of the CDR3 is 12 residues. The CDR3 here is CSVIPQGYEQYF. The CDR3 DNA sequence: TGCAGCGTCATCCCACAGGGATACGAGCAGTACTTC.

The rearrangement joins TRBV28 to TRBJ2-2; 7 nucleotides align to TRBD1. V shed 3 bases, J shed 4 bases, and the junction held 5 bases outside the gene matches. CDR3 length: 15 residues. Germline loops: CDR1 MDHEN, CDR2 SYDVKM. CDR3 loop: CASSFEGAGTGELFF. The CDR3 DNA sequence: TGTGCCAGCAGTTTCGAGGGGGCGGGCACCGGGGAGCTGTTTTTT.

The J gene is TRBJ2-3, the V gene TRBV18; 15 nucleotides line up with TRBD2. The CDR3 is 16 residues long. Unmatched junction bases numbered 3, after V lost 3 bases and J lost 5 bases. Germline lookup yields CDR1 KGHSH and CDR2 LQKENI. The CDR3 loop reads CASSPGTSGRIDTQYF. The CDR3, as DNA: TGTGCCAGCTCACCCGGGACTAGCGGGAGGATAGATACGCAGTATTTT.

The chain couples TRBV2 to TRBJ2-7; D gene ambiguous. Per germline, CDR1 SNHLY and CDR2 FYNNEI. Trimming removed 7 bases at V and 1 base at J, with 17 bases between. This CDR3 region has 15 residues. The CDR3 DNA follows: TGTGCCAGCATCGCCATCATAACTTTTTCCTACGAGCAGTACTTC. Translated, it gives CASIAIITFSYEQYF.

The sample holds one count of this clone. The V gene is TRBV9, the J gene TRBJ1-5; D gene unclear. The V end lost 0 bases, the J end lost 2 bases, and 15 bases lay between the germline ends. The CDR3 spans 17 residues. CDR1 and CDR2 from the germline V gene are SGDLS and YYNGEE. CDR3 in DNA: TGTGCCAGCAGCGTAGTTTCTCGTACGGGGTGCAATCAGCCCCAGCATTTT. This translates into CASSVVSRTGCNQPQHF.

The rearrangement links TRBV5-1 to TRBJ2-2; TRBD2 matches 10 bases. The CDR3 has 18 residues. V dropped 0 bases and J dropped 4; count of bases not matched to a gene: 9. The germline V gene encodes CDR1 SGHRS and CDR2 YFSETQ. The CDR3 region has the DNA TGCGCCAGCAGCTTGGCAGCGGGAGGGACCACGGGCACCGGGGAGCTGTTTTTT. Protein sequence: CASSLAAGGTTGTGELFF.

The chain uses TRBV7-2 and TRBJ2-7; 12 nucleotides align to TRBD2. CDR1 is SGHTA and CDR2 is FQGNSA in the germline V gene. Trimming removed 4 bases from V and 2 bases from J; junction bases left unmatched: 6. The CDR3 is 16 amino acids. The CDR3 bases are TGTGCCAGCAGCTCTAGCGGGGGGGGAGGAACCTACGAGCAGTACTTC. Its protein is CASSSSGGGGTYEQYF.

The sample holds a few counts of this clone. V usage is TRBV28 and J usage is TRBJ2-7, with 7 bases matching TRBD1. The CDR3 has 14 residues. Germline CDR1 reads MDHEN; CDR2 reads SYDVKM. V dropped 3 bases and J dropped 5; count of bases not matched to a gene: 7. CDR3 residues: CASSLTGILNEQYF. Here the CDR3 DNA reads TGTGCCAGCAGTTTGACAGGGATTCTGAACGAGCAGTACTTC.

CDR3 bases: TGTGCCAGCTCACCTAGAGATAAAGAGACCCAGTACTTC. It encodes CASSPRDKETQYF. This sequence joins TRBV18 and TRBJ2-5; D is unresolved. The V and J ends lost 3 bases and 3 bases respectively, with 8 bases between them. CDR1 is KGHSH and CDR2 is LQKENI in the germline V gene. The CDR3 consists of 13 residues.

CDR3 in DNA: TGTGCCATCAGTGAGTCGGCAGGGGCCTACACTGAAGCTTTCTTT. It translates to CAISESAGAYTEAFF. This chain connects TRBV10-3 to TRBJ1-1, with D perhaps TRBD1 (6 bases). Trimming took off 0 bases at V and 3 bases at J, with 11 bases between the two ends. Per germline, CDR1 ENHRY and CDR2 SYGVKD. This CDR3 has 15 amino acids.

This sequence joins TRBV2 and TRBJ1-2, with 9 nucleotides matching TRBD1. V trimming: 0 bases; J trimming: 2 bases; junction bases outside the gene matches: 7. CDR3 length equals 17 residues. The germline CDR1 and CDR2 sequences are SNHLY and FYNNEI. The CDR3 is CASSEALYGTGNYGYTF. As DNA, the CDR3 is TGTGCCAGCAGTGAAGCGCTTTACGGGACAGGGAACTATGGCTACACCTTC. Variable domain in full (rest from reference TRBV2 and TRBJ1-2): EPEVTQTPSHQVTQMGQEVILRCVPISNHLYFYWYRQILGQKVEFLVSFYNNEISEKSEIFDDQFSVERPDGSNFTLKIRSTKLEDSAMYFCASSEALYGTGNYGYTFGSGTRLTVV.

In its sample, this clone was seen once. The V gene is TRBV27, the J gene TRBJ1-6; TRBD1 matches 8 bases. The CDR3 sequence is 15 residues long. Germline CDR1 and CDR2: MNHEY and SMNVEV (reference sequence). V lost 3 bases to trimming and J lost 9 bases; unmatched junction nucleotides: 7. CDR3 protein: CASSFLGQGVSPLHF. The CDR3 DNA follows: TGTGCCAGCAGTTTTCTTGGACAGGGAGTTTCACCCCTCCACTTT.

The CDR3 is CASRDISYEQYF. DNA for the CDR3: TGTGCCAGCCGGGACATCTCCTACGAGCAGTACTTC. The rearrangement links TRBV27 to TRBJ2-7; perhaps TRBD1 as D (6 bases). The V gene's germline CDR1 is MNHEY and CDR2 SMNVEV (reference sequence). The CDR3 length is 12 residues. The V gene lost 8 bases and the J gene lost 0 bases, with 8 bases spanning the gap.

The CDR3 region is CASSLTGYGSPLHF. The CDR3 nucleotides are TGTGCCAGCAGTCTAACAGGGTACGGTTCACCCCTCCACTTT. The rearrangement joins TRBV27 to TRBJ1-6; perhaps TRBD1 as D (6 bases). The CDR3 length is 14 residues. Germline values: CDR1 MNHEY, CDR2 SMNVEV (reference sequence). The V end was cut by 5 bases, the J end by 9 bases, with 14 bases between.

This sequence joins TRBV7-9 and TRBJ2-5; D is ambiguous. Germline V gives CDR1 SEHNR, CDR2 FQNEAQ (reference sequence). The CDR3 loop spans 14 amino acids. Trimming took off 5 bases at V and 6 bases at J, with 16 bases between the two ends. The CDR3, as DNA: TGTGCCAGCAGCCGCGATGCCGGTACTAAGACCCAGTACTTC. Protein sequence: CASSRDAGTKTQYF. Filled out from reference TRBV7-9 and TRBJ2-5, the complete variable domain reads DTGVSQNPRHKITKRGQNVTFRCDPISEHNRLYWYRQTLGQGPEFLTYFQNEAQLEKSRLLSDRFSAERPKGSFSTLEIQRTEQGDSAMYLCASSRDAGTKTQYFGPGTRLLVL.

The genes are TRBV6-5 and TRBJ1-2; 9 nucleotides match TRBD1. CDR3 length: 13 residues. Germline trimming cut 9 bases from V and 4 bases from J; bases unmatched to any gene: 6. Germline V gene lookup returns CDR1 MNHEY and CDR2 SVGAGI. As DNA, the CDR3 is TGTGCCAGTTGGACAGGGGTTAGCTATGGCTACACCTTC. Protein: CASWTGVSYGYTF.

The chain carries TRBV28 and TRBJ1-2; TRBD1 aligns across 12 bases. The CDR3 is 14 amino acids. V dropped 6 bases and J dropped 8; count of bases not matched to a gene: 7. Germline V gene lookup returns CDR1 MDHEN and CDR2 SYDVKM. CDR3 sequence reads: CASRLPGTGGGYTF. CDR3 coding DNA: TGTGCCAGCAGATTACCGGGGACAGGGGGCGGCTACACCTTC.

The table lists this clone with a count of one. V and J are TRBV11-2 and TRBJ1-2; D not resolved. Trimming removed 1 base from V and 2 bases from J, with 11 bases in between. The CDR3 covers 15 residues. Germline lookup yields CDR1 SGHAT and CDR2 FQNNGV. As DNA, the CDR3 is TGTGCCAGCAGCTTAGGTGGCCTCCCCAACTATGGCTACACCTTC. Its protein is CASSLGGLPNYGYTF.

The rearrangement joins TRBV7-3 to TRBJ2-7, with TRBD2 identical over 9 bases. The CDR3 length is 14 residues. The trim removed 3 bases at V and 2 bases at J, leaving 2 bases unmatched. Per the germline V gene, CDR1 is SGHTA and CDR2 is FQGTGA. CDR3 coding DNA: TGTGCCAGCAGCTTCGCGGGAGGGCCCTACGAGCAGTACTTC. Amino acid sequence: CASSFAGGPYEQYF.

The chain combines TRBV29-1 with TRBJ1-1; unclear D gene. Trimming took 4 bases from V and 6 from J, leaving 12 bases between them. The CDR3 is made up of 12 amino acids. The germline gives CDR1 SQVTM, CDR2 ANQGSEA. CDR3 amino acids: CSVARNSAEAFF. As DNA, the CDR3 is TGCAGCGTTGCCAGGAATAGCGCTGAAGCTTTCTTT.

The chain recombines TRBV27 with TRBJ1-1; unclear D gene. V lost 2 bases to trimming and J lost 4 bases, with 8 bases between them. Germline values: CDR1 MNHEY, CDR2 SMNVEV (reference sequence). The length of the CDR3 is 13 residues. The CDR3 loop reads CASSLRELTEAFF. DNA for the CDR3: TGTGCCAGCAGTTTACGTGAACTCACTGAAGCTTTCTTT.

The chain couples TRBV28 to TRBJ2-7; TRBD1 aligns across 11 bases. Germline CDR1 and CDR2: MDHEN and SYDVKM. The trim removed 4 bases at V and 3 bases at J, leaving 11 bases unmatched. This CDR3 contains 17 residues. The DNA for the CDR3 is TGTGCCAGCAGTTCCCCTCTTACCGGGACAGGGGGCTACGAGCAGTACTTC. Translated, it gives CASSSPLTGTGGYEQYF.

The V and J genes are TRBV12-3 or TRBV12-4 and TRBJ1-4; D unresolved. With 5 bases removed from V and 5 bases from J, the gap between germline ends came to 3 bases. The CDR3 totals 11 residues. The CDR3 reads CASSQNEKLFF. CDR3 sequence (DNA): TGTGCCAGCAGTCAGAATGAAAAACTGTTTTTT.

This chain connects TRBV30 to TRBJ1-6, with D possibly matching TRBD1 (6 bases). Germline values: CDR1 GTSNPN, CDR2 SVGIG (reference sequence). V shed 0 bases and J shed 10 bases, with 16 bases lying between them. This CDR3 is built from 15 residues. CDR3 loop: CAWSVQQGWKSPLHF. CDR3 DNA: TGTGCCTGGAGTGTACAGCAGGGGTGGAAATCACCCCTCCACTTT.

The chain uses TRBV11-2 and TRBJ2-2; 15 bases align to TRBD2. The CDR3 has 18 amino acids. The J segment lost 4 bases and the V segment lost 5 bases, leaving 8 bases of the junction unmatched. The germline V gene has CDR1 SGHAT and CDR2 FQNNGV. CDR3 sequence: CASSPSGLAGGGTGELFF. DNA of the CDR3: TGTGCCAGCAGCCCCTCGGGACTAGCGGGAGGTGGCACCGGGGAGCTGTTTTTT.

The chain is built from TRBV28 and TRBJ1-2; unclear D gene. In germline, CDR1 is MDHEN, CDR2 SYDVKM. Between the trimmed V and J ends, which lost 7 bases and 1 base, there was a span of 13 bases. This CDR3 region has 14 residues. The CDR3 is CASTRTVINYGYTF. For the CDR3, the DNA is TGTGCCAGCACCCGCACGGTAATTAACTATGGCTACACCTTC.